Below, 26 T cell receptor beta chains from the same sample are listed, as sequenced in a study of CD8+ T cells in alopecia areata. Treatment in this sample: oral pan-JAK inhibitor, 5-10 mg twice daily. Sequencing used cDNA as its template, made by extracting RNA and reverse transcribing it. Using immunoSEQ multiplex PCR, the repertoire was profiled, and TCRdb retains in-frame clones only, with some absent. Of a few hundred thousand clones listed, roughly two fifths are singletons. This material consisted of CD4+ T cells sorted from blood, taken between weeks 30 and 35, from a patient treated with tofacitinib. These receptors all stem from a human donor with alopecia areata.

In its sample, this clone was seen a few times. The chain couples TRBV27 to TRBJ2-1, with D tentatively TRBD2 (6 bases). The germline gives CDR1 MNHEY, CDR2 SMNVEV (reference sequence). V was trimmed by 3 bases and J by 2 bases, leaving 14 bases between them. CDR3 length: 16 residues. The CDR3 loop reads CASSFYASVTYNEQFF. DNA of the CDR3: TGTGCCAGCAGTTTTTATGCTAGCGTAACCTACAATGAGCAGTTCTTC.

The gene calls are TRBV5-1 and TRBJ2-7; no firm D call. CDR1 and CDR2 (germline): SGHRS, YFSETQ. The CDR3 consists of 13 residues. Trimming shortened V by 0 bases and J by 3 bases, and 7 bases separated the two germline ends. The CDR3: CASSLGPGYEQYF. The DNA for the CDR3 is TGCGCCAGCAGCTTGGGGCCTGGCTACGAGCAGTACTTC.

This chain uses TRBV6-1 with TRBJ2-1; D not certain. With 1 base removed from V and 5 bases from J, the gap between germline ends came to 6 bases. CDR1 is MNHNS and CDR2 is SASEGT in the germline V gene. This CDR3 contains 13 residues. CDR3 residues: CASSEDLHNEQFF. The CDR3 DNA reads TGTGCCAGCAGTGAAGACTTACACAATGAGCAGTTCTTC.

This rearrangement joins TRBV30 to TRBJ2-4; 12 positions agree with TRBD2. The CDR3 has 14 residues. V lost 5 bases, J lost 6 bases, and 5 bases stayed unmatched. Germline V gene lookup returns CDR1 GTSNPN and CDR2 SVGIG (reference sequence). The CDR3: CAWASGRGGNIQYF. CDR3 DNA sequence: TGTGCCTGGGCTAGCGGGAGGGGGGGAAACATTCAGTACTTC.

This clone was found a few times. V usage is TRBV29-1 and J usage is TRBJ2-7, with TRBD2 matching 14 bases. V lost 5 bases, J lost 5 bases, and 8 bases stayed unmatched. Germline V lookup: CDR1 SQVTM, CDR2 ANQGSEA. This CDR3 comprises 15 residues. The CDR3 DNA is TGCAGCGTTAGGGGACTAGCGGGAGTCGGCGACGAGCAGTACTTC. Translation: CSVRGLAGVGDEQYF.

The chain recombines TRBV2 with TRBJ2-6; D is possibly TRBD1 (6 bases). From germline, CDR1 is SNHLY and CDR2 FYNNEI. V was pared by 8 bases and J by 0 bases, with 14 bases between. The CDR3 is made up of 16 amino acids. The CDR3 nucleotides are TGTGCCAGCGACCCAGGGGCCGTCTCTGGGGCCAACGTCCTGACTTTC. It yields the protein CASDPGAVSGANVLTF.

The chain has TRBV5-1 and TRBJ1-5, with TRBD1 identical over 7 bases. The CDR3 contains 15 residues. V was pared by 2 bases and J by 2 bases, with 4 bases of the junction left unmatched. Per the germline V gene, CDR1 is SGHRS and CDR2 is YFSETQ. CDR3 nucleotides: TGCGCCAGCAGCTTATCCGGGACAGGCAATCAGCCCCAGCATTTT. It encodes CASSLSGTGNQPQHF. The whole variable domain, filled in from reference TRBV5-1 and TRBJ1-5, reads KAGVTQTPRYLIKTRGQQVTLSCSPISGHRSVSWYQQTPGQGLQFLFEYFSETQRNKGNFPGRFSGRQFSNSRSEMNVSTLELGDSALYLCASSLSGTGNQPQHFGDGTRLSIL.

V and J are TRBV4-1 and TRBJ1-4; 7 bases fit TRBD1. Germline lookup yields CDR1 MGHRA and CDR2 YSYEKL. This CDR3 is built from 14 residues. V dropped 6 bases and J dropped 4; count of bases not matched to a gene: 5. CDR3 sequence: CASSPQGFNEKLFF. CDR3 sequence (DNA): TGCGCCAGCAGTCCACAGGGGTTTAATGAAAAACTGTTTTTT.

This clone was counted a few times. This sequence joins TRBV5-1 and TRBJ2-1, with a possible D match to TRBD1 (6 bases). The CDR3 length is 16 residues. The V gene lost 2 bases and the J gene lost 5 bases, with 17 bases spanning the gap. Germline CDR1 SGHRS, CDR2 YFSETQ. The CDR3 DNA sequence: TGCGCCAGCAGCTTTGAACCTTACAGGGTCCACAATGAGCAGTTCTTC. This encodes CASSFEPYRVHNEQFF.

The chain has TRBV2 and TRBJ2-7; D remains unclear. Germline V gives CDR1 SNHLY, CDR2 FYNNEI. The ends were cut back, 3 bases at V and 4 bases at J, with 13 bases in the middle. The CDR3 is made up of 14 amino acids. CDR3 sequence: CASSDFGRRYEQYF. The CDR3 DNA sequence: TGTGCCAGCAGTGATTTCGGTAGAAGATACGAGCAGTACTTC. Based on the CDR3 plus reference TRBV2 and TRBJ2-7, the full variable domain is EPEVTQTPSHQVTQMGQEVILRCVPISNHLYFYWYRQILGQKVEFLVSFYNNEISEKSEIFDDQFSVERPDGSNFTLKIRSTKLEDSAMYFCASSDFGRRYEQYFGPGTRLTVT.

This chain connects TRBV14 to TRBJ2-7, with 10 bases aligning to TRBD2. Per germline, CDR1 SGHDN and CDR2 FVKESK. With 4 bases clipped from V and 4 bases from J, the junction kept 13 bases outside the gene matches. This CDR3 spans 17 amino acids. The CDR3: CASSPNLLAGRVYEQYF. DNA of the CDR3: TGTGCCAGCAGCCCCAATTTACTAGCGGGACGGGTTTACGAGCAGTACTTC. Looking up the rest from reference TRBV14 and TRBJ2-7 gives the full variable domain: EAGVTQFPSHSVIEKGQTVTLRCDPISGHDNLYWYRRVMGKEIKFLLHFVKESKQDESGMPNNRFLAERTGGTYSTLKVQPAELEDSGVYFCASSPNLLAGRVYEQYFGPGTRLTVT.

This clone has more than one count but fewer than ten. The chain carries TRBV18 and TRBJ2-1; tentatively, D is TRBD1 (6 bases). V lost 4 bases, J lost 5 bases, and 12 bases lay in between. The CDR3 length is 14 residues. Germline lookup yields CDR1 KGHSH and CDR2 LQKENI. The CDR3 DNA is TGTGCCAGCTCACAGAGGCAGGGGAACAATGAGCAGTTCTTC. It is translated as CASSQRQGNNEQFF.

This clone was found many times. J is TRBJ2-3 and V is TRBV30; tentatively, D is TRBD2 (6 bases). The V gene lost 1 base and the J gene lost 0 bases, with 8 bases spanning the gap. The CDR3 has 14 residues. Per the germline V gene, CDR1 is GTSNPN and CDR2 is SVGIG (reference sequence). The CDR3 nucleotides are TGTGCCTGGAGTGGTCTAGCGAGCACAGATACGCAGTATTTT. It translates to CAWSGLASTDTQYF.

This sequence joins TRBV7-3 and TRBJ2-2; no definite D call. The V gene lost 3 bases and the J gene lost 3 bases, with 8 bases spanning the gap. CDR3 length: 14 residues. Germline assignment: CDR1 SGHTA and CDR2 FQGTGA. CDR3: CASSLNGYTGELFF. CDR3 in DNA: TGTGCCAGCAGCTTGAACGGGTACACCGGGGAGCTGTTTTTT. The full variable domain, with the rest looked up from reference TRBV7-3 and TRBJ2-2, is GAGVSQTPSNKVTEKGKYVELRCDPISGHTALYWYRQSLGQGPEFLIYFQGTGAADDSGLPNDRFFAVRPEGSVSTLKIQRTERGDSAVYLCASSLNGYTGELFFGEGSRLTVL.

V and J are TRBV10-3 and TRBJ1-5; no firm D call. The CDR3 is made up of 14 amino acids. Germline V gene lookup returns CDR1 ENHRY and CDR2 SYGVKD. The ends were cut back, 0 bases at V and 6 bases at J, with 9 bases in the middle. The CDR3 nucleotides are TGTGCCATCAGTGAGTCCGCCGGCGGTCAGCCCCAGCATTTT. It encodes CAISESAGGQPQHF.

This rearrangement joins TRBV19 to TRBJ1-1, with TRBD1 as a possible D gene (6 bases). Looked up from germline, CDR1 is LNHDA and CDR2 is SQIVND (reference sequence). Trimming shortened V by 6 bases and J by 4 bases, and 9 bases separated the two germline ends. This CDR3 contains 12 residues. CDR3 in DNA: TGTGCCAGTAGGTCACAGGGCACTGAAGCTTTCTTT. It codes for CASRSQGTEAFF.

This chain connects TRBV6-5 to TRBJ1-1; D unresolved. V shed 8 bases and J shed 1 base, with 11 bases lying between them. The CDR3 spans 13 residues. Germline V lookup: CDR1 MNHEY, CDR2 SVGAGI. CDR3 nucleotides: TGTGCCAGCGGTAGGGATTCGAACACTGAAGCTTTCTTT. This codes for CASGRDSNTEAFF.

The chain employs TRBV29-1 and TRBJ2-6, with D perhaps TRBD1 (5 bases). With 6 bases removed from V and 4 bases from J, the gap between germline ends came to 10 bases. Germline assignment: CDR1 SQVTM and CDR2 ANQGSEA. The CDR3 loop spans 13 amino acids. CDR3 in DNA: TGCAGCGTCAGGGTAGCAGGGGCCAACGTCCTGACTTTC. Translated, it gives CSVRVAGANVLTF.

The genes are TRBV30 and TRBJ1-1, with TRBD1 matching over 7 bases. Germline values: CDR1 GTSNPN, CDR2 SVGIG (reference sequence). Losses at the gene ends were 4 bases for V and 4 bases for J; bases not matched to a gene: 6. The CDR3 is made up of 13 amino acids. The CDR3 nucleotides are TGTGCCTGGACCCGAGGGGGCTCCACTGAAGCTTTCTTT. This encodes CAWTRGGSTEAFF.

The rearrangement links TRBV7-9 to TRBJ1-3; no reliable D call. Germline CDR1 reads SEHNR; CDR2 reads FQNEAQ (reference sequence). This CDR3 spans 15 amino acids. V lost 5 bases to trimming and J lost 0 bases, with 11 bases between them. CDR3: CASSPLEYSGNTIYF. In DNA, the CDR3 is TGTGCCAGCAGCCCCCTGGAGTACTCTGGAAACACCATATATTTT.

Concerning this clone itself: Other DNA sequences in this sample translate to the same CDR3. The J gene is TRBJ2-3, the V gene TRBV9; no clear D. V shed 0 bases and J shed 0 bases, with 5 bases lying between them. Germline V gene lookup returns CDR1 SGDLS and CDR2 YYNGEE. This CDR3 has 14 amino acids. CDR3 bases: TGTGCCAGCAGCGTAGTGGGGAGCACAGATACGCAGTATTTT. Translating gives CASSVVGSTDTQYF.

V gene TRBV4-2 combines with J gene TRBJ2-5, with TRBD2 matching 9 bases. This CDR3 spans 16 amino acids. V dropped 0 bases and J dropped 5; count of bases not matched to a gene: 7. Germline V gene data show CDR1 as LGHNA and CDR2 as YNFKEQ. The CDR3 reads CASSQELAGPTETQYF. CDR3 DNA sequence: TGTGCCAGCAGCCAAGAGCTAGCGGGACCAACCGAGACCCAGTACTTC.

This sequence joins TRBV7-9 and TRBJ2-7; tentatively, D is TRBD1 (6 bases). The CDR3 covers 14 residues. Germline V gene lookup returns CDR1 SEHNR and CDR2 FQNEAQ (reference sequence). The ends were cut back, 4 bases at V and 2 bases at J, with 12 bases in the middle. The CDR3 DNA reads TGTGCCAGCAGCTACACAGGGCTCCCCTACGAGCAGTACTTC. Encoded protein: CASSYTGLPYEQYF.

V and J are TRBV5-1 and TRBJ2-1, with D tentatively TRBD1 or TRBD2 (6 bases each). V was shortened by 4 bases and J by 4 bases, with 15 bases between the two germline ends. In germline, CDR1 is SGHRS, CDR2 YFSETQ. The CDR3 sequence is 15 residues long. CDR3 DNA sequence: TGCGCCAGCAGCGGAGGGACGGGACAATACAATGAGCAGTTCTTC. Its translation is CASSGGTGQYNEQFF.

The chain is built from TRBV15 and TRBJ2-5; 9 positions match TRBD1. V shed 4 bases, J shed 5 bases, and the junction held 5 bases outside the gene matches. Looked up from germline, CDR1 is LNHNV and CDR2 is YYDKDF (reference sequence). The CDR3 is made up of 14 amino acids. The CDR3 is CATSTGQGSETQYF. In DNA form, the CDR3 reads TGTGCCACCAGCACCGGACAGGGGTCGGAGACCCAGTACTTC. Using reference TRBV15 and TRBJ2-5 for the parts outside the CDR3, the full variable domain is DAMVIQNPRYQVTQFGKPVTLSCSQTLNHNVMYWYQQKSSQAPKLLFHYYDKDFNNEADTPDNFQSRRPNTSFCFLDIRSPGLGDTAMYLCATSTGQGSETQYFGPGTRLLVL.

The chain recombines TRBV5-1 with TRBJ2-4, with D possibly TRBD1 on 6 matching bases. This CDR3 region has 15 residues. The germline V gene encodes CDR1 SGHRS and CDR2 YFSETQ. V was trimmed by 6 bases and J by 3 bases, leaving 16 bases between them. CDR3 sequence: CASTTGRQDKNIQYF. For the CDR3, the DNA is TGCGCCAGCACGACCGGCCGACAGGACAAAAACATTCAGTACTTC.